One sample yielded the 29 T cell receptor beta chains listed below, sequenced in a study of Ad26.COV2.S vaccination and SARS-CoV-2 variants. TCRdb keeps only in-frame clones here, not all; method: immunoSEQ multiplex PCR. The sample records approximately 280,000 clones, around 87% being singletons. Treatment in this sample: 19 received Ad26.COV2.S at low or high dose, single or two shots; 5 received placebo; per-sample allocation not given. On day 63 after the first injection, vaccine and placebo recipients gave samples. Sequences were derived from peripheral blood, sampled in a trial of Ad26.COV2.S vaccine versus placebo. These receptors were obtained from a person between 18 and 65 years old who received the Ad26.COV2.S COVID-19 vaccine or a placebo.

The J gene is TRBJ2-7, the V gene TRBV7-6; 14 bases fit TRBD2. CDR3 length equals 18 residues. After removal of 5 bases from V and 8 bases from J, the junction contained 17 bases not matched to a gene. Germline V CDR1 and CDR2: SGHVS, FNYEAQ. The CDR3 is CASSPDTGTSGRVLQQYF. In DNA form, the CDR3 reads TGTGCCAGCAGCCCGGACACTGGGACTAGCGGGAGAGTCCTTCAGCAGTACTTC.

The J gene is TRBJ1-6, the V gene TRBV5-6; 10 positions agree with TRBD1. The germline V gene has CDR1 SGHDT and CDR2 YYEEEE. The CDR3 spans 15 residues. J lost 7 bases, V lost 3 bases, and 4 bases had no gene match. The CDR3 DNA reads as TGTGCCAGCAGCTCTGGGACAGGGGACAATTCACCCCTCCACTTT. It specifies CASSSGTGDNSPLHF.

The J gene is TRBJ2-5, the V gene TRBV12-3 or TRBV12-4, with 8 positions matching TRBD2. This CDR3 spans 13 amino acids. The V gene end was trimmed by 7 bases and the J gene end by 5 bases; junction bases not matched to a gene: 6. In DNA form, the CDR3 reads TGTGCCAGCACGCTCGGGGGGGCTGAGACCCAGTACTTC. This gives the protein CASTLGGAETQYF.

About this clone: The sample contains more than one DNA sequence encoding this CDR3. This sequence joins TRBV10-3 and TRBJ2-5; D ambiguous. Germline V gene sequence: CDR1 ENHRY, CDR2 SYGVKD. The CDR3 sequence is 12 residues long. The V gene lost 0 bases and the J gene lost 5 bases, with 4 bases spanning the gap. DNA for the CDR3: TGTGCCATCAGTGAGTCGTCGGAGACCCAGTACTTC. Its protein is CAISESSETQYF.

The chain uses TRBV3-1 (or the pseudogene TRBV3-2) and TRBJ1-1; 10 bases agree with TRBD1. This CDR3 region has 14 residues. The trim removed 4 bases at V and 5 bases at J, leaving 4 bases unmatched. CDR1 and CDR2 from the germline V gene are LGHDT and YNNKEL (reference sequence). CDR3 sequence reads: CASSPGTGATEAFF. CDR3 coding DNA: TGTGCCAGCAGCCCTGGGACAGGGGCTACTGAAGCTTTCTTT.

As DNA, the CDR3 is TGTGCCACGGGGCTTGGGTCCGTGAATGAGCAGTACTTC. This gives the protein CATGLGSVNEQYF. The chain links TRBV5-5 to TRBJ2-7, with D perhaps given as TRBD1 or TRBD2 (5 bases each). Trimming pared 9 bases from V and 7 bases from J, leaving 20 bases between. The germline gives CDR1 SGHKS, CDR2 YYEKEE (reference sequence). There are 13 residues in the CDR3.

The CDR3 DNA reads as TGTGCCAGCAGCCTACGCACCTCTGGGGCCAACGTCCTGACTTTC. It translates to CASSLRTSGANVLTF. The chain couples TRBV3-1 (or the pseudogene TRBV3-2) to TRBJ2-6; D gene unclear. Germline CDR1 and CDR2: LGHDT and YNNKEL (reference sequence). The length of the CDR3 is 15 residues. V was cut by 4 bases and J by 0 bases, with 7 bases left in between.

For this clone: Germline and junction disagree at one end, which may indicate a read error. The genes are TRBV15 and TRBJ2-7, with no clear D. The CDR3 loop spans 13 amino acids. Germline V gives CDR1 LNHNV, CDR2 YYDKDF (reference sequence). Here the CDR3 reads CATSRDRGRYSLF. The CDR3 bases are TGTGCCACCAGCAGAGATCGCGGCAGGTACTCTTTGTTC.

V usage is TRBV30 and J usage is TRBJ2-7; D is unresolved. The CDR3 loop spans 10 amino acids. The germline V and J ends were trimmed by 3 bases and 3 bases, with 3 bases remaining between them. Germline-derived CDR1 and CDR2 are GTSNPN and SVGIG (reference sequence). The CDR3 here is CAWRRYEQYF. The CDR3 DNA follows: TGTGCCTGGAGGCGCTACGAGCAGTACTTC.

There are a few counts of this clone. This chain joins TRBV5-4 and TRBJ1-1, with 7 bases matching TRBD1. The trim removed 3 bases at V and 7 bases at J, leaving 15 bases unmatched. CDR3 length: 16 amino acids. Germline CDR1 reads SGHNT; CDR2 reads YYREEE (reference sequence). For the CDR3, the DNA is TGTGCCAGCAGCTCTCCCCGTACGGGACAGAAGGATGAAGCTTTCTTT. Its translation is CASSSPRTGQKDEAFF.

This chain connects TRBV20-1 to TRBJ2-7; D gene unclear. This CDR3 has 13 residues. CDR1 and CDR2 from the germline V gene are DFQATT and SNEGSKA (reference sequence). Trimming removed 3 bases from V and 2 bases from J, with 11 bases in between. The CDR3 region has the DNA TGCAGTGCTAGTGCTCCCCCCGCCTACGAGCAGTACTTC. Translating it yields CSASAPPAYEQYF.

The gene calls are TRBV9 and TRBJ2-1; D possibly corresponds to TRBD2 (7 bases). CDR3 size: 16 residues. Trimming pared 4 bases from V and 2 bases from J, leaving 16 bases between. Germline V gives CDR1 SGDLS, CDR2 YYNGEE. CDR3: CASSLLGGGAYNEQFF. The DNA for the CDR3 is TGTGCCAGCAGCCTCCTGGGCGGGGGCGCCTACAATGAGCAGTTCTTC.

The CDR3 DNA reads TGTGCCAGCTCACCAGTGGGGGAGGCGAATGGCTACACCTTC. This translates into CASSPVGEANGYTF. The genes are TRBV18 and TRBJ1-2; TRBD1 might be the D (5 bases). The V and J ends lost 2 bases and 6 bases respectively, with 13 bases between them. CDR3 length: 14 amino acids. Germline V gene sequence: CDR1 KGHSH, CDR2 LQKENI.

The V and J genes are TRBV2 and TRBJ1-5; D is unclear. V lost 7 bases, J lost 6 bases, and 19 bases lay in between. From germline, CDR1 is SNHLY and CDR2 FYNNEI. The length of the CDR3 is 15 residues. DNA of the CDR3: TGTGCCAGCAAATTGGGGAGGGATCAGTTTCAGCCCCAGCATTTT. This encodes CASKLGRDQFQPQHF. Based on the CDR3 plus reference TRBV2 and TRBJ1-5, the full variable domain is EPEVTQTPSHQVTQMGQEVILRCVPISNHLYFYWYRQILGQKVEFLVSFYNNEISEKSEIFDDQFSVERPDGSNFTLKIRSTKLEDSAMYFCASKLGRDQFQPQHFGDGTRLSIL.

V is TRBV2 and J is TRBJ1-3, with TRBD1 matching 7 bases. CDR3 length: 14 residues. V was pared by 6 bases and J by 7 bases, with 9 bases of the junction left unmatched. Germline-derived CDR1 and CDR2 are SNHLY and FYNNEI. The CDR3 DNA follows: TGTGCCAGCAGCCCGACAGGGAACTATAACACCATATATTTT. Amino acid sequence: CASSPTGNYNTIYF.

The chain is built from TRBV3-1 (or the pseudogene TRBV3-2) and TRBJ1-3, with a possible D match to TRBD1 (6 bases). Trimming pared 1 base from V and 1 base from J, leaving 11 bases between. Germline CDR1 is LGHDT and CDR2 is YNNKEL (reference sequence). The CDR3 consists of 16 residues. CDR3 in amino acids: CASSQAQGGSGNTIYF. Written as DNA, the CDR3 is TGTGCCAGCAGCCAAGCACAGGGAGGTTCTGGAAACACCATATATTTT.

This clone was counted once. The chain carries TRBV3-1 (or the pseudogene TRBV3-2) and TRBJ1-1; tentative D call: TRBD1 (5 bases). The CDR3 has 15 residues. V lost 0 bases and J 4 bases, leaving 12 bases between the germline ends. The germline gives CDR1 LGHDT, CDR2 YNNKEL (reference sequence). CDR3 in amino acids: CASSQDPGIGTEAFF. CDR3 bases: TGTGCCAGCAGCCAAGACCCAGGGATCGGCACTGAAGCTTTCTTT.

This clone has just a few counts. The genes are TRBV27 and TRBJ2-5, with D hard to call. Trimming cost V 3 bases and J 5 bases, with 10 bases left between them. This CDR3 has 13 amino acids. Per the germline V gene, CDR1 is MNHEY and CDR2 is SMNVEV (reference sequence). CDR3 sequence reads: CASSLAGRETQYF. The CDR3 region has the DNA TGTGCCAGCAGTTTGGCCGGCAGGGAGACCCAGTACTTC.

In this sample, this clone turned up a few times. The chain has TRBV5-1 and TRBJ1-1, with TRBD1 identical over 11 bases. The CDR3 contains 14 residues. Germline V gene sequence: CDR1 SGHRS, CDR2 YFSETQ. V trimming: 4 bases; J trimming: 4 bases; junction bases outside the gene matches: 3. This CDR3 reads CASSTGTGGTEAFF. Here the CDR3 DNA reads TGCGCCAGCAGCACCGGGACAGGGGGCACTGAAGCTTTCTTT.

A single count supports this clone. The chain couples TRBV3-1 (or the pseudogene TRBV3-2) to TRBJ2-2; no firm D call. The V end was cut by 4 bases, the J end by 5 bases, with 8 bases between. Germline CDR1 reads LGHDT; CDR2 reads YNNKEL (reference sequence). The CDR3 contains 13 residues. This chain's CDR3 is CASSLHGTGELFF. The CDR3 DNA is TGTGCCAGCAGCCTTCACGGGACCGGGGAGCTGTTTTTT.

This chain joins TRBV10-3 and TRBJ1-2; tentative D call: TRBD1 (5 bases). Per the germline V gene, CDR1 is ENHRY and CDR2 is SYGVKD. Trimming shortened V by 9 bases and J by 2 bases, and 22 bases separated the two germline ends. The length of the CDR3 is 16 residues. The CDR3 protein is CAIRLRPQGGNYGYTF. CDR3 DNA sequence: TGTGCCATACGACTGCGGCCGCAGGGAGGGAACTATGGCTACACCTTC.

The chain combines TRBV7-2 with TRBJ2-3; unclear D gene. Per germline, CDR1 SGHTA and CDR2 FQGNSA. Trimming took 1 base from V and 5 from J, leaving 7 bases between them. The CDR3 runs 13 residues. The CDR3 here is CASSLVGGDTQYF. CDR3 bases: TGTGCCAGCAGCTTAGTAGGTGGAGATACGCAGTATTTT.

For the CDR3, the DNA is TGTGCCAGCAACCCCTGGGGCAGGGTGGGAGATACGCAGTATTTT. Translation: CASNPWGRVGDTQYF. The V call is TRBV5-8, the J call TRBJ2-3, with D perhaps matching TRBD1 (5 bases). Germline V gives CDR1 SGHTS, CDR2 YDEGEE. This CDR3 has 15 residues. Trimming took off 6 bases at V and 5 bases at J, with 19 bases between the two ends.

The V gene is TRBV18, the J gene TRBJ1-2; no reliable D call. There are 13 residues in the CDR3. Between the trimmed V and J ends, which lost 1 base and 8 bases, there was a span of 11 bases. The germline V gene encodes CDR1 KGHSH and CDR2 LQKENI. CDR3 DNA: TGTGCCAGCTCACCACTAGACATAGGAGGCTACACCTTC. Protein sequence: CASSPLDIGGYTF.

The chain links TRBV11-2 to TRBJ1-3; 7 bases map to TRBD1. The CDR3 totals 16 residues. Germline V gives CDR1 SGHAT, CDR2 FQNNGV. The trim removed 5 bases at V and 4 bases at J, leaving 11 bases unmatched. The CDR3 region is CASSRSGQIVGNTIYF. The CDR3 nucleotides read TGTGCCAGCAGCCGTTCGGGACAGATCGTAGGAAACACCATATATTTT. Full variable domain (missing parts from reference TRBV11-2 and TRBJ1-3): EAGVAQSPRYKIIEKRQSVAFWCNPISGHATLYWYQQILGQGPKLLIQFQNNGVVDDSQLPKDRFSAERLKGVDSTLKIQPAKLEDSAVYLCASSRSGQIVGNTIYFGEGSWLTVV.

The sample holds a few counts of this clone. The chain couples TRBV4-2 to TRBJ2-7, with TRBD1 as a possible D gene (8 bases). Germline loops: CDR1 LGHNA, CDR2 YNFKEQ. The CDR3 has 15 amino acids. V was shortened by 2 bases and J by 3 bases, with 14 bases between the two germline ends. The CDR3 DNA reads TGTGCCAGCAGCCAACGGCACAGGGGGGGCTACGAGCAGTACTTC. Protein: CASSQRHRGGYEQYF.

V usage is TRBV6-5 and J usage is TRBJ2-7; D is possibly TRBD1 or TRBD2 (5 bases each). Per the germline V gene, CDR1 is MNHEY and CDR2 is SVGAGI. The CDR3 contains 14 residues. V shed 5 bases and J shed 3 bases, with 14 bases lying between them. CDR3 coding DNA: TGTGCCAGCAGTAATACAGGAGGAGGCTACGAGCAGTACTTC. Amino acids: CASSNTGGGYEQYF.

The rearrangement uses TRBV4-1 and TRBJ2-3; weak D call: TRBD1 (5 bases). This CDR3 is 15 amino acids long. Deletions cut 0 bases from V and 1 base from J, with 8 bases between. Germline assignment: CDR1 MGHRA and CDR2 YSYEKL. CDR3 in amino acids: CASSQEGRGTDTQYF. As DNA, the CDR3 is TGCGCCAGCAGCCAAGAGGGCAGGGGCACAGATACGCAGTATTTT.

The chain links TRBV9 to TRBJ2-1, with 12 positions matching TRBD2. Per the germline V gene, CDR1 is SGDLS and CDR2 is YYNGEE. V was pared by 1 base and J by 7 bases, with 3 bases of the junction left unmatched. The CDR3 spans 15 residues. DNA for the CDR3: TGTGCCAGCAGCGTAATGGGGACTAGCGGGAATGAGCAGTTCTTC. It yields the protein CASSVMGTSGNEQFF.